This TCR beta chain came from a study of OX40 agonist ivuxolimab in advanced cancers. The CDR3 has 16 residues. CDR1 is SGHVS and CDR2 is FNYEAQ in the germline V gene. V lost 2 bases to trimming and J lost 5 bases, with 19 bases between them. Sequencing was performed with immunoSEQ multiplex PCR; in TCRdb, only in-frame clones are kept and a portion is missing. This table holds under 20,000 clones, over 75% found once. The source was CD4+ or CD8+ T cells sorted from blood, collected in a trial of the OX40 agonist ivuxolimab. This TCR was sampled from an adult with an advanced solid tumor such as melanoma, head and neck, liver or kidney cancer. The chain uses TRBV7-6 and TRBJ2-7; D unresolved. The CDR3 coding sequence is TGTGCCAGCAGCTTATTAGGGAATTTCGCGTCCCACGAGCAGTACTTC. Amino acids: CASSLLGNFASHEQYF.